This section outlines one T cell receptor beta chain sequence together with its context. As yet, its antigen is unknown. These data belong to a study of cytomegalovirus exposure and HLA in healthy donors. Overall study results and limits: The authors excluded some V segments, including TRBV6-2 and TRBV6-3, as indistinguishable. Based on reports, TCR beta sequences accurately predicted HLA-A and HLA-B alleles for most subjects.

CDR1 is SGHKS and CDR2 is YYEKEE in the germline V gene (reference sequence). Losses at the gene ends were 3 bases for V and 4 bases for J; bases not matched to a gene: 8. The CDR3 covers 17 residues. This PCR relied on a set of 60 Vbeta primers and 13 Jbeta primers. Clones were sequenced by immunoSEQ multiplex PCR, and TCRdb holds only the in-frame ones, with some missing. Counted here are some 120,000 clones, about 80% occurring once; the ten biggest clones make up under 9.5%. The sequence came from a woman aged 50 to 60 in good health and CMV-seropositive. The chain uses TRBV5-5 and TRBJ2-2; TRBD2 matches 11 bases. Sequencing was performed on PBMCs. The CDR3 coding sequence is TGTGCCAGCAGCTCATCTAGCGGGGGGCTTTCCACCGGGGAGCTGTTTTTT. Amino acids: CASSSSSGGLSTGELFF.